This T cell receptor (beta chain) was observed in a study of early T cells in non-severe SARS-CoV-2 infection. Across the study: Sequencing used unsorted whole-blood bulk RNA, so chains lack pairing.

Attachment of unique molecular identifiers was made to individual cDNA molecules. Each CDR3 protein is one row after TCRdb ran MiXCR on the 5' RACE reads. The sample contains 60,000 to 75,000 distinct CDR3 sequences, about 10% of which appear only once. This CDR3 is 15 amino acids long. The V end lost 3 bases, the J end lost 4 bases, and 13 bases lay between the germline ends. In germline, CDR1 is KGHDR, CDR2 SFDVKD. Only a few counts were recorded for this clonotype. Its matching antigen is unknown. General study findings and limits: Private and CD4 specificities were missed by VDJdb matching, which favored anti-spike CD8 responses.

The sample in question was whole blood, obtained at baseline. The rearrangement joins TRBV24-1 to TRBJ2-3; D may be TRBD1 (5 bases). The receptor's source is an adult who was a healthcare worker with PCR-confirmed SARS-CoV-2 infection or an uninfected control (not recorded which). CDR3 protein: CATSDPQGPADTQYF. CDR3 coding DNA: TGTGCCACCAGTGATCCCCAGGGTCCGGCAGATACGCAGTATTTT.